A selection of T cell receptor beta chains follows, all from one sample in a study of shared clonotypes between healthy human individuals. Measured with immunoSEQ multiplex PCR; TCRdb has only the in-frame clones, and not every one. Found here are 2 million to 3 million clones, 93% of them singletons; the top ten hold about 0.39%. Material: naive CD4+ T cells from PBMCs. All receptors derive from a man between 18 and 35 years old in good health. Some clones in this sample may be carry-over from other donors' samples. Each CDR3 is given with its conserved first and last residue. Each record gives: D gene, J gene, clone size, V gene, CDR3 DNA, CDR3 protein. The D gene is left open where the match is weak. Clone size is shown for a subset of rows, as once, few, many or a class of expanded clone.

d_call: -; j_call: TRBJ2-4; clone_size: -; v_call: TRBV19; cdr3_nt: TGTGCCAGTAGTATCTCCCCGGGGACATCGGCCAAAAACATTCAGTACTTC; cdr3_aa: CASSISPGTSAKNIQYF
d_call: -; j_call: TRBJ1-5; clone_size: -; v_call: TRBV2; cdr3_nt: TGTGCCAGCAGAGAGGGGGGACTCTACCAGCCCCAGCATTTT; cdr3_aa: CASREGGLYQPQHF
d_call: -; j_call: TRBJ1-3; clone_size: -; v_call: TRBV9; cdr3_nt: TGTGCCAGCAGCGTAGGCGTAAACACCATATATTTT; cdr3_aa: CASSVGVNTIYF
d_call: -; j_call: TRBJ2-5; clone_size: -; v_call: TRBV5-1; cdr3_nt: TGCGCCAGCAGCTTGAGGGGACTCCAAGAGACCCAGTACTTC; cdr3_aa: CASSLRGLQETQYF
d_call: -; j_call: TRBJ1-1; clone_size: -; v_call: TRBV6-6; cdr3_nt: TGTGCCAGCAGTTACCTGGGAGAGAACACTGAAGCTTTCTTT; cdr3_aa: CASSYLGENTEAFF
d_call: TRBD1; j_call: TRBJ1-1; clone_size: -; v_call: TRBV5-6; cdr3_nt: TGTGCCAGCAGCATGGACAGGGGGGAAGCTTTCTTT; cdr3_aa: CASSMDRGEAFF
d_call: -; j_call: TRBJ2-3; clone_size: -; v_call: TRBV2; cdr3_nt: TGTGCCAGCAGATTGAATACAGGGCTTACGCAGTATTTT; cdr3_aa: CASRLNTGLTQYF
d_call: TRBD1; j_call: TRBJ1-1; clone_size: -; v_call: TRBV7-9; cdr3_nt: TGTGCCAGCAGCTTGGGACAGGGGGCTTTCTTT; cdr3_aa: CASSLGQGAFF
d_call: -; j_call: TRBJ1-2; clone_size: -; v_call: TRBV2; cdr3_nt: TGTGCCAGCAGTGAAGCAGCTAACTATGGCTACACCTTC; cdr3_aa: CASSEAANYGYTF
d_call: -; j_call: TRBJ1-2; clone_size: -; v_call: TRBV6-1; cdr3_nt: TGTGCCAGCGGGAGGTTACGCGGCTACACCTTC; cdr3_aa: CASGRLRGYTF
d_call: -; j_call: TRBJ2-1; clone_size: -; v_call: TRBV16; cdr3_nt: TGTGCCAGCAGCCAATTGGGCAATGAGCAGTTCTTC; cdr3_aa: CASSQLGNEQFF
d_call: TRBD2; j_call: TRBJ2-2; clone_size: -; v_call: TRBV9; cdr3_nt: TGTGCCAGCAGCCCGGGACTAGCGGGAGAGGGTACGGAGGAGCTGTTTTTT; cdr3_aa: CASSPGLAGEGTEELFF
d_call: -; j_call: TRBJ1-3; clone_size: -; v_call: TRBV10-3; cdr3_nt: TGTGCCATCAGTGACACGACGACTGGAAACACCATATATTTT; cdr3_aa: CAISDTTTGNTIYF
d_call: -; j_call: TRBJ2-3; clone_size: -; v_call: TRBV10-3; cdr3_nt: TGTGCCATCGGATTCACAGATACGCAGTATTTT; cdr3_aa: CAIGFTDTQYF
d_call: TRBD1; j_call: TRBJ1-5; clone_size: -; v_call: TRBV5-1; cdr3_nt: TGCGCCAGCAGTTTGTCAGGGGGAGTTCAGCCCCAGCATTTT; cdr3_aa: CASSLSGGVQPQHF
d_call: -; j_call: TRBJ1-2; clone_size: -; v_call: TRBV14; cdr3_nt: TGTGCCAGCAGCCAAGGTCCGACTGGCTACACCTTC; cdr3_aa: CASSQGPTGYTF
d_call: TRBD1; j_call: TRBJ1-4; clone_size: -; v_call: TRBV7-2; cdr3_nt: TGTGCCAGCAGCCCGGACAGGGGTGGAGAAAAACTGTTTTTT; cdr3_aa: CASSPDRGGEKLFF
d_call: TRBD2; j_call: TRBJ2-5; clone_size: -; v_call: TRBV6-5; cdr3_nt: TGTGCCAGCAGTTACCGCGGGAGGATCGAGACCCAGTACTTC; cdr3_aa: CASSYRGRIETQYF
d_call: TRBD1; j_call: TRBJ2-7; clone_size: -; v_call: TRBV15; cdr3_nt: TGTGCCACCAGCAGAGGAATTCCGGGACAGGGCTACGAGCAGTACTTC; cdr3_aa: CATSRGIPGQGYEQYF
d_call: -; j_call: TRBJ2-1; clone_size: once; v_call: TRBV6-1; cdr3_nt: TGTGCCAGCAGTAGCGTGGACTCCTACAATGAGCAGTTCTTC; cdr3_aa: CASSSVDSYNEQFF
d_call: TRBD1; j_call: TRBJ2-7; clone_size: -; v_call: TRBV10-2; cdr3_nt: TGCGCCAGCGGACAGGGACCGAGCTACGAGCAGTACTTC; cdr3_aa: CASGQGPSYEQYF
d_call: -; j_call: TRBJ2-3; clone_size: -; v_call: TRBV2; cdr3_nt: TGTGCCAGCACTAGCAGCACAGATACGCAGTATTTT; cdr3_aa: CASTSSTDTQYF
d_call: -; j_call: TRBJ1-3; clone_size: once; v_call: TRBV27; cdr3_nt: TGTGCCAGCAGTCCCCACAGAATGGGGTTTGGAAACACCATATATTTT; cdr3_aa: CASSPHRMGFGNTIYF